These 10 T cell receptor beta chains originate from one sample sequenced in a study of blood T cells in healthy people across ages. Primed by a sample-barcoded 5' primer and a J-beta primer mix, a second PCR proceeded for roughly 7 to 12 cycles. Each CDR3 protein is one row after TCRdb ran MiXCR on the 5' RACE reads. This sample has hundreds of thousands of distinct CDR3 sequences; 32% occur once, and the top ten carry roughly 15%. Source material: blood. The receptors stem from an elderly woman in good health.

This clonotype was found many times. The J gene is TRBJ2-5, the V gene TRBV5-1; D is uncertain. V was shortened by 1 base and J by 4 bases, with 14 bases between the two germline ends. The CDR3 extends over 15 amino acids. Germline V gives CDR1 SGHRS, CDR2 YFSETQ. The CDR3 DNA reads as TGCGCCAGCAGCTTGCGGCAGGCTATACGAGAGACCCAGTACTTC. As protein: CASSLRQAIRETQYF.

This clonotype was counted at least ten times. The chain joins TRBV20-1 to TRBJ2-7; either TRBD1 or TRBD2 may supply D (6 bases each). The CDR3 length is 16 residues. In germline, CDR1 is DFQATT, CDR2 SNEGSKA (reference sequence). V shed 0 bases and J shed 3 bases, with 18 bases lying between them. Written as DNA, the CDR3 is TGCAGTGCTAGAGATCTAACCAGGGGACTTGTCTACGAGCAGTACTTC. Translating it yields CSARDLTRGLVYEQYF.

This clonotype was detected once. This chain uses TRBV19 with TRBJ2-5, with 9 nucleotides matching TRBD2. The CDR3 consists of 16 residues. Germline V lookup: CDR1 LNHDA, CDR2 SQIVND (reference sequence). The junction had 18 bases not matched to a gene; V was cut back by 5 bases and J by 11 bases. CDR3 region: CASSEPAGGPRNEQYF. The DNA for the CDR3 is TGTGCCAGTAGTGAACCGGCGGGGGGGCCCCGTAATGAGCAGTACTTC.

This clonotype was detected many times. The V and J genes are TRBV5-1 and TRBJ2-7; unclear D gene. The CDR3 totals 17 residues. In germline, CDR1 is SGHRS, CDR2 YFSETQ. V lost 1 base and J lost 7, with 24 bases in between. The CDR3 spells CASSLKNQVYFNMEQYF. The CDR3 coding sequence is TGCGCCAGCAGCTTGAAGAATCAGGTTTACTTTAATATGGAGCAGTACTTC.

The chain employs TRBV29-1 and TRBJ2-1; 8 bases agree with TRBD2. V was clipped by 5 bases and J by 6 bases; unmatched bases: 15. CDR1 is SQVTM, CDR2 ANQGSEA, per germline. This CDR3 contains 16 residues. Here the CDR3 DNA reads TGCAGCGTTACCTTTACCAGGACTAGCAGTCGCAATGAGCAGTTCTTC. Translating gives CSVTFTRTSSRNEQFF.

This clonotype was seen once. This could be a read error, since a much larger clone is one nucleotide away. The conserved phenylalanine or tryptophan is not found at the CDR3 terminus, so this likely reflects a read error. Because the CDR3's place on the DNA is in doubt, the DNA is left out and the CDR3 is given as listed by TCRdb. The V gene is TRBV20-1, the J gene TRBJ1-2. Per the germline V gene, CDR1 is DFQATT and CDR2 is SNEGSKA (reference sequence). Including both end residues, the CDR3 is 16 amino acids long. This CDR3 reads CSALAAQSTHGYGYTC.

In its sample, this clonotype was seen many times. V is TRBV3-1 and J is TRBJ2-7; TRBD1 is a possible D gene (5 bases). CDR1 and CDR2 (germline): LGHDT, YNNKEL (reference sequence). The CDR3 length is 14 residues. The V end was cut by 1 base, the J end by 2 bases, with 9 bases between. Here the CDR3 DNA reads TGTGCCAGCAGCCAAGGGACAACCGCCTACGAGCAGTACTTC. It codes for CASSQGTTAYEQYF.

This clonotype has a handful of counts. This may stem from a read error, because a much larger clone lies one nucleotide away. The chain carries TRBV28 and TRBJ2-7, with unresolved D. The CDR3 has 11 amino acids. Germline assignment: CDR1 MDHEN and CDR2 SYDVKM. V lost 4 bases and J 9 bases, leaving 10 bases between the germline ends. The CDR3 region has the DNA TGTGCCAGCAGTTCCCGACACCTGCAGTACTTC. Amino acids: CASSSRHLQYF.

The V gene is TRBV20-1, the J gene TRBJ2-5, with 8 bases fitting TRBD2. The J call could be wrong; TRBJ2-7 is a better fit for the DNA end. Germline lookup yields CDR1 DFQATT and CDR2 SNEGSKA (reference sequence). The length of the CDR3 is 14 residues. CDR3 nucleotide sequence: TGCAGTGCTGAACCATTAGCGGGAACCTACGAGCAGTACTTC. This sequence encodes CSAEPLAGTYEQYF.

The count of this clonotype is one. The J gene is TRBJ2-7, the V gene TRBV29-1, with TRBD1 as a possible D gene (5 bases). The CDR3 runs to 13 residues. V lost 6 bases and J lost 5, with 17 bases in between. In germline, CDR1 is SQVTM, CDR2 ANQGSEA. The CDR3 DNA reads TGCAGCGTACTTGACAGCGTTAGGGACGAGCAGTACTTC. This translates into CSVLDSVRDEQYF.